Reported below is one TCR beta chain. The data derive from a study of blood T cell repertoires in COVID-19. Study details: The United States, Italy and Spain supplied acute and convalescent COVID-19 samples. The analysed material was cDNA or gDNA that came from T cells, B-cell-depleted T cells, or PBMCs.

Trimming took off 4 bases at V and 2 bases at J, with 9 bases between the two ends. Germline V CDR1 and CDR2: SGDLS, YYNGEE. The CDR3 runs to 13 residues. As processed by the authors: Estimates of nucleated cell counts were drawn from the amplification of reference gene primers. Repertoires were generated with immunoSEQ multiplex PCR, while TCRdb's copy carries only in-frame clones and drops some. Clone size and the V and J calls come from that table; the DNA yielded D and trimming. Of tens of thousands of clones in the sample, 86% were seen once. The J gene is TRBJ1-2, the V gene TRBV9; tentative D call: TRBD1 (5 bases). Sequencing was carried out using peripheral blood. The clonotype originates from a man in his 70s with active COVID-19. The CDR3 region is CASSLDRNYGYTF. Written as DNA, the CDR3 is TGTGCCAGCAGCCTTGACAGAAACTATGGCTACACCTTC.